These 7 T cell receptor beta chains share one sample of origin, sequenced in a study of cytomegalovirus exposure and HLA in healthy donors. It was with 60 Vbeta and 13 Jbeta primers that the PCR ran. Profiled with immunoSEQ multiplex PCR; TCRdb holds only in-frame clones, not every one. Of some 250,000 clones in the sample, roughly 80% were seen once. The sample comprised PBMCs. These receptors all come from a woman in her thirties or forties in good health and CMV-seropositive.

The V gene is TRBV30, the J gene TRBJ2-5; D uncertain. The V and J ends lost 0 bases and 0 bases respectively, with 14 bases between them. Germline V gene data show CDR1 as GTSNPN and CDR2 as SVGIG (reference sequence). CDR3 length: 16 amino acids. CDR3 loop: CAWSVRRRRHQETQYF. The CDR3 DNA is TGTGCCTGGAGTGTACGGCGGCGCCGGCACCAAGAGACCCAGTACTTC.

The chain joins TRBV6-5 to TRBJ1-2; D may be TRBD1 (6 bases). In germline, CDR1 is MNHEY, CDR2 SVGAGI. The germline V and J ends were trimmed by 8 bases and 2 bases, with 12 bases remaining between them. The CDR3 contains 13 residues. The CDR3 nucleotides read TGTGCCAGCTCCGGGGGGGCCAACTATGGCTACACCTTC. Its protein product is CASSGGANYGYTF.

There are a few counts of this clone. This rearrangement joins TRBV30 to TRBJ1-2; unclear D gene. Germline V lookup: CDR1 GTSNPN, CDR2 SVGIG (reference sequence). Trimming removed 1 base from V and 7 bases from J, with 10 bases in between. The CDR3 sequence is 12 residues long. CDR3 sequence reads: CAWSAGLGGYTF. The CDR3 DNA sequence: TGTGCCTGGAGTGCCGGGTTGGGTGGCTACACCTTC.

The chain uses TRBV28 and TRBJ1-2; D may be TRBD1 (6 bases). There are 14 residues in the CDR3. Trimming removed 5 bases at V and 4 bases at J, with 14 bases between. Germline V gene sequence: CDR1 MDHEN, CDR2 SYDVKM. The CDR3 coding sequence is TGTGCCAGCAGTGCTGCCACAGGGAGCTATGGCTACACCTTC. It encodes CASSAATGSYGYTF.

V gene TRBV29-1 combines with J gene TRBJ2-1; TRBD2 agrees at 14 bases. The CDR3 extends over 13 amino acids. Trimming cost V 5 bases and J 8 bases; bases outside gene matches: 2. Germline V gene sequence: CDR1 SQVTM, CDR2 ANQGSEA. For the CDR3, the DNA is TGCAGCGTTTGGACTAGCGGGAGGCATGAGCAGTTCTTC. This codes for CSVWTSGRHEQFF.

The chain uses TRBV4-3 and TRBJ2-5, with 15 nucleotides matching TRBD2. The CDR3 sequence is 20 residues long. CDR1 and CDR2 from the germline V gene are LGHNA and YSLEER. V lost 0 bases to trimming and J lost 7 bases; unmatched junction nucleotides: 15. The DNA of the CDR3 is TGCGCCAGCAGCCAAGATTTGGGACTAGCGGGAGGCCTGGGGATTGGGACCCAGTACTTC. As protein: CASSQDLGLAGGLGIGTQYF.

The J gene is TRBJ2-1, the V gene TRBV7-3; weak D call: TRBD2 (6 bases). There are 15 residues in the CDR3. Germline V gene sequence: CDR1 SGHTA, CDR2 FQGTGA. Trimming took off 2 bases at V and 6 bases at J, with 14 bases between the two ends. The CDR3 is CASSLRGAGVNEQFF. DNA for the CDR3: TGTGCCAGCAGCTTACGAGGAGCGGGTGTCAATGAGCAGTTCTTC.